A single sample is the source of the 31 T cell receptor beta chains below, sequenced in a study of blood T cell repertoires in COVID-19. Method: immunoSEQ multiplex PCR; TCRdb's copy keeps in-frame clones and lacks some. This table holds approximately 170,000 clones, nearly 90% found once. Sequencing was performed on peripheral blood. The receptors originated from a man between 18 and 29 years old who had recovered from COVID-19.

The chain joins TRBV10-3 to TRBJ1-1; D perhaps matches TRBD1 (6 bases). Trimming removed 6 bases at V and 4 bases at J, with 6 bases between. This CDR3 comprises 11 residues. Germline loops: CDR1 ENHRY, CDR2 SYGVKD. CDR3 DNA sequence: TGTGCCATCAGAGGGGGCACTGAAGCTTTCTTT. It translates to CAIRGGTEAFF.

J is TRBJ2-1 and V is TRBV9, with D unclear. The CDR3 runs to 12 residues. Germline CDR1 SGDLS, CDR2 YYNGEE. V lost 0 bases to trimming and J lost 6 bases, with 4 bases between them. The CDR3 DNA reads as TGTGCCAGCAGCGTAGCGGTCAATGAGCAGTTCTTC. This encodes CASSVAVNEQFF.

As concerns this clone: The junction shows a germline mismatch at one end, possibly a read error. The genes are TRBV7-8 and TRBJ2-7; 16 nucleotides agree with TRBD2. The CDR3 runs to 18 residues. Looked up from germline, CDR1 is SGHVS and CDR2 is FQNEAQ. CDR3: CASSLGGTSGRASNEQYF. The DNA of the CDR3 is TGTGCCAGCAGCTTAGGGGGGACTAGCGGGAGGGCCTCCAACGAGCAGTACTTC.

The V and J genes are TRBV28 and TRBJ2-5, with 7 bases lining up with TRBD2. V lost 4 bases to trimming and J lost 3 bases; unmatched junction nucleotides: 2. This CDR3 spans 13 amino acids. Per the germline V gene, CDR1 is MDHEN and CDR2 is SYDVKM. The CDR3 sequence is CASSSGGKETQYF. The CDR3 nucleotides are TGTGCCAGCAGTTCGGGGGGAAAAGAGACCCAGTACTTC.

This chain uses TRBV10-3 with TRBJ1-1, with 10 bases that match TRBD1. Looked up from germline, CDR1 is ENHRY and CDR2 is SYGVKD. After removal of 0 bases from V and 11 bases from J, the junction contained 6 bases not matched to a gene. This CDR3 contains 14 residues. The DNA for the CDR3 is TGTGCCATCAGTGAGTCGGGCGGGACAGGGGACGCTTTCTTT. It specifies CAISESGGTGDAFF.

This clone was counted once. The chain uses TRBV7-6 and TRBJ2-1, with D possibly being TRBD2 (6 bases). The CDR3 extends over 18 amino acids. With 2 bases removed from V and 4 bases from J, the gap between germline ends came to 21 bases. Per germline, CDR1 SGHVS and CDR2 FNYEAQ. CDR3 coding DNA: TGTGCCAGCAGCTTATCCCCCCCGGGAGCGACTCTATACAATGAGCAGTTCTTC. Protein product: CASSLSPPGATLYNEQFF.

The CDR3 sequence: CASSMMTGPANYGYTF. The CDR3 coding sequence is TGTGCCAGTAGTATGATGACAGGCCCAGCTAACTATGGCTACACCTTC. The gene calls are TRBV19 and TRBJ1-2; maybe TRBD1 (6 bases). Germline V gene sequence: CDR1 LNHDA, CDR2 SQIVND (reference sequence). The V gene lost 3 bases and the J gene lost 0 bases, with 14 bases spanning the gap. There are 16 residues in the CDR3. Complete variable domain (other parts from reference TRBV19 and TRBJ1-2): DGGITQSPKYLFRKEGQNVTLSCEQNLNHDAMYWYRQDPGQGLRLIYYSQIVNDFQKGDIAEGYSVSREKKESFPLTVTSAQKNPTAFYLCASSMMTGPANYGYTFGSGTRLTVV.

The genes are TRBV5-1 and TRBJ2-1, with D possibly being TRBD1 (6 bases). The V gene lost 3 bases and the J gene lost 4 bases, with 14 bases spanning the gap. CDR1 SGHRS and CDR2 YFSETQ come from the germline V gene. CDR3 size: 15 residues. This CDR3 is CASSSAGQPYNEQFF. In DNA, the CDR3 is TGCGCCAGCAGCTCCGCTGGACAGCCGTACAATGAGCAGTTCTTC.

The rearrangement links TRBV2 to TRBJ1-1; TRBD1 might be the D (6 bases). V was shortened by 3 bases and J by 1 base, with 9 bases between the two germline ends. The CDR3 extends over 14 amino acids. Looked up from germline, CDR1 is SNHLY and CDR2 is FYNNEI. CDR3 protein: CASSDRTANTEAFF. The CDR3 DNA reads as TGTGCCAGCAGTGATAGGACAGCGAACACTGAAGCTTTCTTT. Drawing the rest from reference TRBV2 and TRBJ1-1, the complete variable domain is EPEVTQTPSHQVTQMGQEVILRCVPISNHLYFYWYRQILGQKVEFLVSFYNNEISEKSEIFDDQFSVERPDGSNFTLKIRSTKLEDSAMYFCASSDRTANTEAFFGQGTRLTVV.

This rearrangement joins TRBV4-1 to TRBJ2-3; 7 nucleotides line up with TRBD2. The trim removed 6 bases at V and 0 bases at J, leaving 3 bases unmatched. The CDR3 length is 14 residues. Germline assignment: CDR1 MGHRA and CDR2 YSYEKL. The CDR3 loop is CASRSGASTDTQYF. The CDR3 nucleotides read TGCGCCAGCAGGAGCGGGGCTAGCACAGATACGCAGTATTTT.

The J gene is TRBJ2-2, the V gene TRBV6-5; D is perhaps TRBD1 (6 bases). The germline V and J ends were trimmed by 6 bases and 1 base, with 12 bases remaining between them. The CDR3 covers 15 residues. CDR1 is MNHEY and CDR2 is SVGAGI in the germline V gene. The CDR3 sequence: CASSYDRLNTGELFF. The CDR3 region has the DNA TGTGCCAGCAGCTACGACAGGCTGAACACCGGGGAGCTGTTTTTT.

The rearrangement joins TRBV6-5 to TRBJ2-7, with TRBD1 identical over 11 bases. The CDR3 is 15 amino acids. Germline trimming cut 6 bases from V and 6 bases from J; bases unmatched to any gene: 10. Germline V gene lookup returns CDR1 MNHEY and CDR2 SVGAGI. In nucleotides, the CDR3 is TGTGCCAGCAGGCGGGGGACAGGGGGGTCTCGCGAGCAGTACTTC. Translating gives CASRRGTGGSREQYF.

The J gene is TRBJ2-5, the V gene TRBV25-1; 7 bases are a match to TRBD2. With V trimmed by 2 bases and J by 7 bases, 1 base remained unmatched. Germline assignment: CDR1 MGHDK and CDR2 SYGVNS. The CDR3 has 12 amino acids. The chain's CDR3 is CASSEQRGTQYF. DNA for the CDR3: TGTGCCAGCAGTGAACAGCGGGGGACCCAGTACTTC.

CDR3 coding DNA: TGTGCCAGCAGCGAGAGGGTAAGGGCTGGAAACACCATATATTTT. Encoded protein: CASSERVRAGNTIYF. The chain couples TRBV3-1 (or the pseudogene TRBV3-2) to TRBJ1-3; D is undetermined. Germline CDR1 LGHDT, CDR2 YNNKEL (reference sequence). Trimming cost V 5 bases and J 2 bases, with 13 bases left between them. There are 15 residues in the CDR3.

V and J are TRBV5-8 and TRBJ2-2; TRBD2 matches at 10 bases. V trimming: 4 bases; J trimming: 5 bases; junction bases outside the gene matches: 14. Per the germline V gene, CDR1 is SGHTS and CDR2 is YDEGEE. The CDR3 extends over 18 amino acids. CDR3 in DNA: TGTGCCAGCAGCGAAGGGACCCCTAGCGGGAGCCCGACCGGGGAGCTGTTTTTT. Residues: CASSEGTPSGSPTGELFF. The full variable domain, its missing parts supplied by reference TRBV5-8 and TRBJ2-2, is EAGVTQSPTHLIKTRGQQATLRCSPISGHTSVYWYQQALGLGLQFLLWYDEGEERNRGNFPPRFSGRQFPNYSSELNVNALELEDSALYLCASSEGTPSGSPTGELFFGEGSRLTVL.

The V gene is TRBV4-1, the J gene TRBJ1-1; the D is unclear. The V and J ends lost 3 bases and 2 bases respectively, with 4 bases between them. The CDR3 has 12 amino acids. The germline gives CDR1 MGHRA, CDR2 YSYEKL. CDR3 sequence (DNA): TGCGCCAGCAGCCACGGTAACACTGAAGCTTTCTTT. Translated: CASSHGNTEAFF.

The chain combines TRBV5-3 with TRBJ1-1, with D hard to call. TRBV5-3 is an ORF for which the function is uncertain. Trimming took off 0 bases at V and 8 bases at J, with 5 bases between the two ends. The CDR3 runs to 11 residues. CDR3 region: CARSLAIEAFF. Here the CDR3 DNA reads TGTGCCAGAAGCTTGGCCATCGAAGCTTTCTTT.

The chain combines TRBV6-7 with TRBJ2-7; TRBD1 matches 8 bases. TRBV6-7 is known as an ORF, though its function is uncertain. The CDR3 contains 14 residues. V lost 4 bases to trimming and J lost 2 bases; unmatched junction nucleotides: 4. The CDR3 region has the DNA TGTGCCAGCAGTTCAGGGGGCTGGACCTACGAGCAGTACTTC. Amino acid sequence: CASSSGGWTYEQYF.

The chain carries TRBV7-9 and TRBJ1-1; no reliable D call. Germline V gives CDR1 SEHNR, CDR2 FQNEAQ (reference sequence). CDR3 size: 15 residues. V was pared by 3 bases and J by 0 bases, with 11 bases between. CDR3 loop: CASSFQDALNTEAFF. The CDR3 DNA reads TGTGCCAGCAGCTTCCAGGATGCCTTGAACACTGAAGCTTTCTTT.

This sequence joins TRBV4-3 and TRBJ1-1; a weak D match, TRBD1 (6 bases). Germline CDR1 is LGHNA and CDR2 is YSLEER. There are 13 residues in the CDR3. The V end was cut by 3 bases, the J end by 3 bases, with 8 bases between. As DNA, the CDR3 is TGCGCCAGCAGCCAGTACAGGGACACTGAAGCTTTCTTT. Its protein product is CASSQYRDTEAFF.

The gene calls are TRBV4-2 and TRBJ1-6; TRBD1 matches 11 bases. CDR1 and CDR2 (germline): LGHNA, YNFKEQ. Unmatched junction bases numbered 4, after V lost 0 bases and J lost 9 bases. This CDR3 is 16 amino acids long. The CDR3 spells CASSQDTGTGGSPLHF. DNA of the CDR3: TGTGCCAGCAGCCAAGATACCGGGACAGGGGGTTCACCCCTCCACTTT.

The gene calls are TRBV18 and TRBJ2-7, with 7 nucleotides matching TRBD1. V lost 5 bases and J lost 0; bases outside the gene matches: 4. This CDR3 comprises 14 residues. Germline V gene data show CDR1 as KGHSH and CDR2 as LQKENI. The CDR3 protein is CASSTRDSSYEQYF. The CDR3 bases are TGTGCCAGCTCAACCCGGGACAGCTCCTACGAGCAGTACTTC.

This rearrangement joins TRBV30 to TRBJ2-2; no clear D gene. This CDR3 region has 11 residues. From germline, CDR1 is GTSNPN and CDR2 SVGIG (reference sequence). V was shortened by 2 bases and J by 8 bases, with 6 bases between the two germline ends. Written as DNA, the CDR3 is TGTGCCTGGAGTAGAGAAGGGGAGCTGTTTTTT. It translates to CAWSREGELFF.

The CDR3 coding sequence is TGTGCCAGCAGCCACCCGGGCTCTGGAAACACCATATATTTT. It specifies CASSHPGSGNTIYF. The chain recombines TRBV11-2 with TRBJ1-3; the D is unclear. The V end lost 5 bases, the J end lost 0 bases, and 8 bases lay between the germline ends. CDR3 size: 14 residues. Germline V gene lookup returns CDR1 SGHAT and CDR2 FQNNGV. The full variable domain, completed using reference TRBV11-2 and TRBJ1-3, is EAGVAQSPRYKIIEKRQSVAFWCNPISGHATLYWYQQILGQGPKLLIQFQNNGVVDDSQLPKDRFSAERLKGVDSTLKIQPAKLEDSAVYLCASSHPGSGNTIYFGEGSWLTVV.

This chain joins TRBV6-6 and TRBJ2-7; 8 bases line up with TRBD1. With V trimmed by 2 bases and J by 4 bases, 4 bases remained unmatched. Germline assignment: CDR1 MNHNY and CDR2 SVGAGI (reference sequence). This CDR3 has 14 residues. CDR3 sequence reads: CASSYPGGGYEQYF. CDR3 nucleotide sequence: TGTGCCAGCAGTTACCCAGGGGGCGGGTACGAGCAGTACTTC.

V gene TRBV5-5 combines with J gene TRBJ2-1; 7 bases agree with TRBD1. Germline CDR1 reads SGHKS; CDR2 reads YYEKEE (reference sequence). This CDR3 comprises 15 residues. V dropped 2 bases and J dropped 8; count of bases not matched to a gene: 10. CDR3 in amino acids: CASSLGQTGNHEQFF. The CDR3 DNA reads as TGTGCCAGCAGCTTAGGCCAGACAGGGAACCATGAGCAGTTCTTC.

V usage is TRBV5-1 and J usage is TRBJ2-1; 8 bases are shared with TRBD2. The CDR3 extends over 13 amino acids. Trimming took 3 bases from V and 6 from J; bases not matched to a gene: 2. Germline V gene lookup returns CDR1 SGHRS and CDR2 YFSETQ. The chain's CDR3 is CASSWTSSNEQFF. The DNA of the CDR3 is TGCGCCAGCAGCTGGACTAGCAGCAATGAGCAGTTCTTC.

This clone appeared once. V gene TRBV28 combines with J gene TRBJ2-7; 8 nucleotides line up with TRBD1. The germline V gene encodes CDR1 MDHEN and CDR2 SYDVKM. The CDR3 spans 13 residues. The V gene end was trimmed by 5 bases and the J gene end by 7 bases; junction bases not matched to a gene: 7. CDR3 in amino acids: CASSEGRGHEQYF. CDR3 DNA sequence: TGTGCCAGCAGTGAAGGCAGGGGGCATGAGCAGTACTTC.

V gene TRBV4-1 combines with J gene TRBJ1-5; 9 bases map to TRBD1. The J segment lost 0 bases and the V segment lost 4 bases, leaving 13 bases of the junction unmatched. Germline-derived CDR1 and CDR2 are MGHRA and YSYEKL. This CDR3 contains 19 residues. The CDR3 is CASSLTRGQGPYSNQPQHF. The CDR3, as DNA: TGCGCCAGCAGCCTAACTAGGGGACAGGGACCTTATAGCAATCAGCCCCAGCATTTT.

J is TRBJ2-1 and V is TRBV28, with 8 positions matching TRBD2. Germline values: CDR1 MDHEN, CDR2 SYDVKM. The CDR3 has 16 residues. V lost 5 bases and J lost 4; bases outside the gene matches: 10. The CDR3 loop is CASSAPAGGGYNEQFF. CDR3 nucleotides: TGTGCCAGCAGTGCTCCGGCGGGAGGAGGGTACAATGAGCAGTTCTTC.

This sequence joins TRBV9 and TRBJ2-1; D possibly corresponds to TRBD2 (5 bases). The V and J ends lost 4 bases and 15 bases respectively, with 17 bases between them. In germline, CDR1 is SGDLS, CDR2 YYNGEE. This CDR3 has 12 residues. The CDR3: CASSNRDLLRFF. The CDR3 DNA is TGTGCCAGCAGCAACCGGGATCTCCTGAGGTTCTTC.